This T cell receptor (beta chain) was sequenced in a study of shared clonotypes between healthy human individuals. This table comes from immunoSEQ multiplex PCR, and its TCRdb copy is limited to in-frame clones, with some not included. The repertoire has around 2.3 million clones, almost 96% of them found once; the top ten carry more than 0.1%. This CDR3 contains 11 residues. V was pared by 7 bases and J by 8 bases, with 6 bases of the junction left unmatched. The germline gives CDR1 SQVTM, CDR2 ANQGSEA. This chain connects TRBV29-1 to TRBJ1-2, with TRBD1 identical over 8 bases. The receptor was derived from a man aged 18 to 30 in good health. Sequencing was done on a sample of naive CD4+ T cells sorted from blood. Indicated subset: CD45RA+ positively selected. The chain's CDR3 is CSAGQGSGYTF. The CDR3 DNA reads TGCAGCGCCGGACAGGGATCGGGCTACACCTTC.